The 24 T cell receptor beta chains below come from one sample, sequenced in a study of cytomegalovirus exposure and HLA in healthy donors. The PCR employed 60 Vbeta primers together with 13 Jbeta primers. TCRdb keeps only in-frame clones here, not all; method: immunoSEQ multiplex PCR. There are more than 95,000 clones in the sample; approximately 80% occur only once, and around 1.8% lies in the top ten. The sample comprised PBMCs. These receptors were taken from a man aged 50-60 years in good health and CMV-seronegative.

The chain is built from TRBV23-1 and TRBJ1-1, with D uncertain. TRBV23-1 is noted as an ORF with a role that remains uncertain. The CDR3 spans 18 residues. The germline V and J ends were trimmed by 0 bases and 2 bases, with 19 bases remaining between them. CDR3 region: CASSQSPKPKNGNTEAFF. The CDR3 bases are TGCGCCAGCAGTCAATCTCCTAAACCAAAAAACGGTAACACTGAAGCTTTCTTT.

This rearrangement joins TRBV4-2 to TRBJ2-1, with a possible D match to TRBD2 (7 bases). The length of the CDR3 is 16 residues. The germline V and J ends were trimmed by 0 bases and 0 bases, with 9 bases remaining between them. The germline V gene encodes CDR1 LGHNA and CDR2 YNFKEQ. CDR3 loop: CASSQEGGGSYNEQFF. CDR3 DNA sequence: TGTGCCAGCAGCCAAGAAGGGGGGGGCTCCTACAATGAGCAGTTCTTC.

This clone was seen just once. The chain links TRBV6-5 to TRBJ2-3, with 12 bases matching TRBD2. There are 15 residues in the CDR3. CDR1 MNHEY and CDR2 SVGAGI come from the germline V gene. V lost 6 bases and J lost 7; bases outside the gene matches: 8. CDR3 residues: CASRLAGGPVHTQYF. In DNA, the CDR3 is TGTGCCAGCAGGCTAGCGGGGGGGCCGGTACATACGCAGTATTTT.

In DNA, the CDR3 is TGTGCCAGCAGCTTACCGGGACTAGCGGGGGGCTATAATACGCAGTATTTT. This encodes CASSLPGLAGGYNTQYF. The V call is TRBV7-9, the J call TRBJ2-3; TRBD2 agrees at 15 bases. The CDR3 length is 17 residues. V lost 2 bases, J lost 7 bases, and 7 bases stayed unmatched. CDR1 is SEHNR and CDR2 is FQNEAQ in the germline V gene (reference sequence).

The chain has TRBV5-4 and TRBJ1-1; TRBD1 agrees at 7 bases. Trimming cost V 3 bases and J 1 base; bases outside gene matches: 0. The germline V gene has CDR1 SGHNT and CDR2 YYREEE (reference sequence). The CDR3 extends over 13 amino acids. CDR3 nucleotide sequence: TGTGCCAGCAGCTGGGACAGGAACACTGAAGCTTTCTTT. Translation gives CASSWDRNTEAFF.

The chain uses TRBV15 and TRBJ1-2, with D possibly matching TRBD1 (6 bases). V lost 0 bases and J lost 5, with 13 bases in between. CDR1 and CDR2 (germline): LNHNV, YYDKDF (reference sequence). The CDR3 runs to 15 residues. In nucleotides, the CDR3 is TGTGCCACCAGCAGAGATCTCGGACAGCCATATGGCTACACCTTC. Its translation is CATSRDLGQPYGYTF.

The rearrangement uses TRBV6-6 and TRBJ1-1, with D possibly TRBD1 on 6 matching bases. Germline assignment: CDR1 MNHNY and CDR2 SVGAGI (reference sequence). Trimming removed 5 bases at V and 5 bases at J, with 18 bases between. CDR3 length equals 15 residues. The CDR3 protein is CASSVGRGRGTEAFF. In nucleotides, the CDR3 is TGTGCCAGCAGTGTGGGCAGGGGTAGGGGAACTGAAGCTTTCTTT.

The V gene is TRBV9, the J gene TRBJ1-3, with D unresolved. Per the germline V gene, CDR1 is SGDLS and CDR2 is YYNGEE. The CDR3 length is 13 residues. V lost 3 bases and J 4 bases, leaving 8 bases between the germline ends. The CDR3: CASSGETGNTIYF. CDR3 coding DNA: TGTGCCAGCAGCGGGGAGACAGGAAACACCATATATTTT.

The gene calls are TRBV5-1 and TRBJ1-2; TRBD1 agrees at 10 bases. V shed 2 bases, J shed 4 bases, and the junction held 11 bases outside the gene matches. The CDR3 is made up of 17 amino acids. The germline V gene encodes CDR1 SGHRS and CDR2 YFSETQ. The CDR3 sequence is CASSFGQGGLMSYGYTF. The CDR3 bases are TGCGCCAGCAGCTTCGGACAGGGGGGGTTAATGTCCTATGGCTACACCTTC.

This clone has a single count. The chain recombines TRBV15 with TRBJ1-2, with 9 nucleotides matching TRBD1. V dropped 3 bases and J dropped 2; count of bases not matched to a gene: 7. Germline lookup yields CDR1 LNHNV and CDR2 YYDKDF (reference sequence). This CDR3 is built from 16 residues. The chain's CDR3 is CATSRGDRDRNYGYTF. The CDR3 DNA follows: TGTGCCACCAGCAGGGGGGACAGGGATCGGAACTATGGCTACACCTTC.

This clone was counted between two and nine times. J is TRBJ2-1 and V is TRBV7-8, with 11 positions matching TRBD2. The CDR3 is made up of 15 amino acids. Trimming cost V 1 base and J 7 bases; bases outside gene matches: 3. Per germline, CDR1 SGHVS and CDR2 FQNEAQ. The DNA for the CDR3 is TGTGCCAGCAGCTTAGGGGCTAGCGGGGGGAATGAGCAGTTCTTC. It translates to CASSLGASGGNEQFF.

The DNA of the CDR3 is TGTGCCAGCAGTCCCCCGGGAGATAATTCACCCCTCCACTTT. Protein: CASSPPGDNSPLHF. The chain carries TRBV28 and TRBJ1-6; D unclear. The germline CDR1 and CDR2 sequences are MDHEN and SYDVKM. This CDR3 has 14 amino acids. V shed 5 bases and J shed 5 bases, with 10 bases lying between them.

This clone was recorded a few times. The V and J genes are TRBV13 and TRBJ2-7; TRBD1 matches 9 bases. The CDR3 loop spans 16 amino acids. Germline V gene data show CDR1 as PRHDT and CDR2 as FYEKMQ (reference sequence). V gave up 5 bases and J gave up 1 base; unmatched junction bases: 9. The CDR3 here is CASSLASGTGSYEQYF. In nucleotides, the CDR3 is TGTGCCAGCAGCCTCGCTTCTGGGACAGGGTCCTACGAGCAGTACTTC.

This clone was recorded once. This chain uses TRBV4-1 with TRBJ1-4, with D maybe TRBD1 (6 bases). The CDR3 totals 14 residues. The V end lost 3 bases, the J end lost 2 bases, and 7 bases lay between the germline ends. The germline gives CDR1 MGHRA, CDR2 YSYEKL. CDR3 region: CASSHQGTNEKLFF. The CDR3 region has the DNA TGCGCCAGCAGCCACCAGGGGACTAATGAAAAACTGTTTTTT.

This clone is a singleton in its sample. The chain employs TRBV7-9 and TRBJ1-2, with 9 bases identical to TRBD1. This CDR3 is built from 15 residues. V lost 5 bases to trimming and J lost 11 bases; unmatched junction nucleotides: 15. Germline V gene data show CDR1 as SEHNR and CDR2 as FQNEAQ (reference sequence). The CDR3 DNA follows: TGTGCCAGCAGCCCGGCCGGGACAGGGAGTCTGTGGTACACCTTC. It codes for CASSPAGTGSLWYTF.

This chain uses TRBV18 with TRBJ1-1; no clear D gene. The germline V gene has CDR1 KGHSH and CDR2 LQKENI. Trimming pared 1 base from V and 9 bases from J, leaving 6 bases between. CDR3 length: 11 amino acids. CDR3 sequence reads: CASSPRGKAFF. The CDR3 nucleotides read TGTGCCAGCTCACCACGAGGAAAAGCTTTCTTT.

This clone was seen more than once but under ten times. CDR3 DNA sequence: TGTGCCAGTTCTACGGGTGGGGGCGCAGATACGCAGTATTTT. Its protein is CASSTGGGADTQYF. The chain is built from TRBV6-1 and TRBJ2-3; D is possibly TRBD1 (6 bases). The CDR3 totals 14 residues. Trimming pared 9 bases from V and 4 bases from J, leaving 17 bases between. CDR1 MNHNS and CDR2 SASEGT come from the germline V gene.

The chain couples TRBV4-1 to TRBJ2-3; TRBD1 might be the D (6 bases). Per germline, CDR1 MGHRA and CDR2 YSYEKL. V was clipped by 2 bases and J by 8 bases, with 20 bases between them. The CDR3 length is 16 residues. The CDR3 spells CASSQTPGAAAGTQYF. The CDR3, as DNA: TGCGCCAGCAGCCAAACCCCAGGGGCGGCCGCCGGTACGCAGTATTTT.

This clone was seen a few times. CDR3: CASGKAGAVTDTQYF. CDR3 DNA sequence: TGTGCCAGCGGTAAGGCGGGGGCCGTCACAGATACGCAGTATTTT. This chain joins TRBV6-1 and TRBJ2-3; possibly TRBD2 for D (7 bases). This CDR3 spans 15 amino acids. CDR1 and CDR2 from the germline V gene are MNHNS and SASEGT. Trimming took off 8 bases at V and 2 bases at J, with 17 bases between the two ends.

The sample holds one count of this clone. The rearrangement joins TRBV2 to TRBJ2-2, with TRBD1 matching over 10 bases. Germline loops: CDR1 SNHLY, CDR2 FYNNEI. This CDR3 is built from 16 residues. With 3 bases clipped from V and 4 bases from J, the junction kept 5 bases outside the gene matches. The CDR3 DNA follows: TGTGCCAGCAGTGACGGGACAGGGGTTAGCACCGGGGAGCTGTTTTTT. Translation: CASSDGTGVSTGELFF. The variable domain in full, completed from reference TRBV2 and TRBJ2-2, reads EPEVTQTPSHQVTQMGQEVILRCVPISNHLYFYWYRQILGQKVEFLVSFYNNEISEKSEIFDDQFSVERPDGSNFTLKIRSTKLEDSAMYFCASSDGTGVSTGELFFGEGSRLTVL.

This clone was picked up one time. The CDR3: CASSPTGSDTEAFF. The DNA of the CDR3 is TGTGCCAGCAGTCCAACAGGGAGTGACACTGAAGCTTTCTTT. J is TRBJ1-1 and V is TRBV7-2, with D maybe TRBD1 (6 bases). V was shortened by 6 bases and J by 3 bases, with 14 bases between the two germline ends. The CDR3 is 14 amino acids. Germline CDR1 is SGHTA and CDR2 is FQGNSA.

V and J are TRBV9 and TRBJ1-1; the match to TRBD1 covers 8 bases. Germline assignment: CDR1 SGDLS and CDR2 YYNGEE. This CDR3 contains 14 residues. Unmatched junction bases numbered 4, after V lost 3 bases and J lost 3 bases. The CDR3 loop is CASSGGQVDTEAFF. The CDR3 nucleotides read TGTGCCAGCAGCGGGGGACAGGTCGACACTGAAGCTTTCTTT.

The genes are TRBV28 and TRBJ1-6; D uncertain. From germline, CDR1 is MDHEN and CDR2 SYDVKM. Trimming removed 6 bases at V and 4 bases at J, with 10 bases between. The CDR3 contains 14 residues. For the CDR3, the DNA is TGTGCCAGCAGCTCCGGGGTTTATAATTCACCCCTCCACTTT. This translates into CASSSGVYNSPLHF.

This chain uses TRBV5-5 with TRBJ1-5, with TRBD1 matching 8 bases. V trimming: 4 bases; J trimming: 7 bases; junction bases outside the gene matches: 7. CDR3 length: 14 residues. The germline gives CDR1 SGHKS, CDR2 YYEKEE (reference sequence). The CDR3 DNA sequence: TGTGCCAGCAGCAACGGACAGGGAGGGCAGCCCCAGCATTTT. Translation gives CASSNGQGGQPQHF.